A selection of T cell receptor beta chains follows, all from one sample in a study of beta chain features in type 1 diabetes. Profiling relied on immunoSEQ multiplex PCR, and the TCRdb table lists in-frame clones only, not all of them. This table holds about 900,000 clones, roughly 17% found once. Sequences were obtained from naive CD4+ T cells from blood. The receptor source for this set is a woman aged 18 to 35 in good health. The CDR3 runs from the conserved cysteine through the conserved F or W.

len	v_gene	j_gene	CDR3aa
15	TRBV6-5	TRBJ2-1	CASSYLGVEWNEQFF
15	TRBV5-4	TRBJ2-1	CASSLSLARDNEQFF
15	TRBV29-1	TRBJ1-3	CSGSTGHYSGNTIYF
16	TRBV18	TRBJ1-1	CASSPPRNRIDTEAFF
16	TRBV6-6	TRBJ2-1	CASSPSGQGTFNEQFF
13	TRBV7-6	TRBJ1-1	CASAGTSNTEAFF
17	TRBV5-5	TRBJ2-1	CASSLSHRLAGVDEQFF
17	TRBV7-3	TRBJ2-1	CASSQTGGRGTYNEQFF
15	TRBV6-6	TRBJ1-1	CASSYSNPMNTEAFF
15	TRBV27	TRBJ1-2	CASSFVSGHNYGYTF
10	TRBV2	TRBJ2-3	CASSEGTQYF
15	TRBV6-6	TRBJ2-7	CASSSRGVGSYEQYF
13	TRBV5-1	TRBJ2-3	CASRNGSTDTQYF
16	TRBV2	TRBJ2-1	CASKRYSEEFGNEQFF
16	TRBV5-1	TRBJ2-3	CASSLAPAGAADTQYF